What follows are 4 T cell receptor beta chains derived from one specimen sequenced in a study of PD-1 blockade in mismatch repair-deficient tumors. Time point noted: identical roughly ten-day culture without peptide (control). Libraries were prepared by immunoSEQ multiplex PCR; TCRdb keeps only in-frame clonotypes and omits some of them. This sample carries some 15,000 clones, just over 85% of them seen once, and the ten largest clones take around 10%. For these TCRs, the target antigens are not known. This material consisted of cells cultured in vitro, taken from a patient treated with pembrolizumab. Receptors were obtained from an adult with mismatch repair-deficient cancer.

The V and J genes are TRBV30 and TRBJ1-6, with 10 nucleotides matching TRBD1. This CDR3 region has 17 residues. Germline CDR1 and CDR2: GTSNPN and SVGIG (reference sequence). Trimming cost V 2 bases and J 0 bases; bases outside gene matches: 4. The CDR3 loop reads CAWSRDRGGSYNSPLHF. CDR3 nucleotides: TGTGCCTGGAGTCGGGACAGGGGTGGCTCCTATAATTCACCCCTCCACTTT.

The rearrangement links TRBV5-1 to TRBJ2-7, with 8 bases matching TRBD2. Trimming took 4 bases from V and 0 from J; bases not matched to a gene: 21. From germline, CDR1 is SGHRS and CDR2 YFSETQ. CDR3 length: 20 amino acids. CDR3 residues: CASSHPSTREGRPFSYEQYF. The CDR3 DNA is TGCGCCAGCAGCCACCCTAGTACCCGGGAGGGACGTCCATTCTCCTACGAGCAGTACTTC.

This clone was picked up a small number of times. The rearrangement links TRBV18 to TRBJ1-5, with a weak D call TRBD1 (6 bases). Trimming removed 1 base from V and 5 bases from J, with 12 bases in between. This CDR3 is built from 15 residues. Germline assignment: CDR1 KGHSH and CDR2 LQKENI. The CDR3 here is CASSPLGGPDQPQHF. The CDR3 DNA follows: TGTGCCAGCTCACCACTGGGGGGGCCCGATCAGCCCCAGCATTTT.

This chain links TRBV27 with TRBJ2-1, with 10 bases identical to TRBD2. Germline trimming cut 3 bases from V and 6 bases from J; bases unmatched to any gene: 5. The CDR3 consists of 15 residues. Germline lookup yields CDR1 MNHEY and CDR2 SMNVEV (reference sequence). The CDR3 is CASSFTSGTGNEQFF. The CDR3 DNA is TGTGCCAGCAGTTTTACTAGCGGGACGGGCAATGAGCAGTTCTTC.